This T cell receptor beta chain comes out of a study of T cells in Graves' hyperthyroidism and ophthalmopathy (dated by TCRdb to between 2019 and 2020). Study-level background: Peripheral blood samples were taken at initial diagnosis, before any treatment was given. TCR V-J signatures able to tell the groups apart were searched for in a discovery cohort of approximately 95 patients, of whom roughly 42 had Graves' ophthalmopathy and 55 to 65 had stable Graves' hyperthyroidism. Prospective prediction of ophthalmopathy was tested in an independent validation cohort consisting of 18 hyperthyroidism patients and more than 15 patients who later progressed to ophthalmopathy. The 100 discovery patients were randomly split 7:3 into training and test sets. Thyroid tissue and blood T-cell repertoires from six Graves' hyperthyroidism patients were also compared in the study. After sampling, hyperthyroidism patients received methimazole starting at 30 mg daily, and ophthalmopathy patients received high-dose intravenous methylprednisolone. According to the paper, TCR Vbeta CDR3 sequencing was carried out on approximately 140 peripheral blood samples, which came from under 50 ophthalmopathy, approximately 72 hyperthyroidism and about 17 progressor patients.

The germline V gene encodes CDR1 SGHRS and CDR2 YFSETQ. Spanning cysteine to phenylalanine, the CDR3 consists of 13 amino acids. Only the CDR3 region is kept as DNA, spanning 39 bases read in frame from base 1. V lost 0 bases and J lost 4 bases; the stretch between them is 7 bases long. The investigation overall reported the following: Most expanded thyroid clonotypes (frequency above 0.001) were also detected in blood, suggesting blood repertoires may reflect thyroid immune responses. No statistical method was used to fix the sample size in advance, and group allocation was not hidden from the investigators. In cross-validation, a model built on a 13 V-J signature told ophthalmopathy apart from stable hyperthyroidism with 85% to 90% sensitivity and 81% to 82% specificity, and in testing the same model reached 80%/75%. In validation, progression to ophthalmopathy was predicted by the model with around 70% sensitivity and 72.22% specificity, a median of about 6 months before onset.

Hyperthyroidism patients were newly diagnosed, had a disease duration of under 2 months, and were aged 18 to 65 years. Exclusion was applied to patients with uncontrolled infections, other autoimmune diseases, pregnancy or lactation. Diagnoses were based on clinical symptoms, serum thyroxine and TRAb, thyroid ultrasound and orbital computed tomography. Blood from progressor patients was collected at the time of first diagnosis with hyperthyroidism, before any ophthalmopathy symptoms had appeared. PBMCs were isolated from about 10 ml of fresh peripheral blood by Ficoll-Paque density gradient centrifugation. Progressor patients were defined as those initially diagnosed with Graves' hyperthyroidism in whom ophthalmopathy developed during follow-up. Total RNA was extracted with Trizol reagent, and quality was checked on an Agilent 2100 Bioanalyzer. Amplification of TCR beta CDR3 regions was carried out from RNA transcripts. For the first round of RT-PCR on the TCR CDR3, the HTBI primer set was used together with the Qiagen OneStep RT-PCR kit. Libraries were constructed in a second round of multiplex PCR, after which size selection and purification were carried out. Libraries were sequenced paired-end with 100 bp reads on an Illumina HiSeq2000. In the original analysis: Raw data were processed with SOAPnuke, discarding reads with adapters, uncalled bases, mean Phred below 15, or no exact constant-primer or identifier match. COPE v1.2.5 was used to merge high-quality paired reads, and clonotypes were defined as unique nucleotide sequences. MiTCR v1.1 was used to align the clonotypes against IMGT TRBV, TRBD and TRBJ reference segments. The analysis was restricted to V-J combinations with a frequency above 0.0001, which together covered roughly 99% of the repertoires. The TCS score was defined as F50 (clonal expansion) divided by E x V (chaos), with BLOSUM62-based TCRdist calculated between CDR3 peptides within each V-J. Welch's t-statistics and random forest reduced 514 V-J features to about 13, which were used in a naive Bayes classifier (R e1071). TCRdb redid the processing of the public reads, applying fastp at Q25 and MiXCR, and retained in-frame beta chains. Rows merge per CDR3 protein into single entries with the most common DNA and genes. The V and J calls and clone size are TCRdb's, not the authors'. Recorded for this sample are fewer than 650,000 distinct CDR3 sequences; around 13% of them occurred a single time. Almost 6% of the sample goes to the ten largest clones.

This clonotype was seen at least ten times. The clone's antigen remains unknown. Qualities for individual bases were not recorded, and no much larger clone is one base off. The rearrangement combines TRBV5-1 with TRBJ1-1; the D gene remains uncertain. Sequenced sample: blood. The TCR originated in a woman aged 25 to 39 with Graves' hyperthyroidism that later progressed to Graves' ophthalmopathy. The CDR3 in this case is CASSLGYLTEAFF. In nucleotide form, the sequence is TGCGCCAGCAGCTTGGGATACCTCACTGAAGCTTTCTTT.